Below, one T cell receptor beta chain is given with its context. The record originates from a study of CD8 T cells in ankylosing spondylitis. The CDR3 totals 12 residues. The V gene lost 2 bases and the J gene lost 6 bases, with 8 bases spanning the gap. From germline, CDR1 is SGHRS and CDR2 YFSETQ. TCRdb reanalysed the 5' RACE reads using MiXCR and keeps one entry per CDR3 protein. Of fewer than 250,000 distinct CDR3 sequences listed, about 26% were seen once; the top ten hold just over 6.5%. This chain connects TRBV5-1 to TRBJ1-2; TRBD1 might be the D (6 bases). The receptor's source is a male donor with ankylosing spondylitis or in good health (not recorded which). The sample was blood, either unsorted or a sorted T cell fraction (not recorded which). This chain's CDR3 is CASSFAGDGYTF. The CDR3 coding sequence is TGCGCCAGCAGCTTTGCAGGGGATGGCTACACCTTC. Looking up the rest from reference TRBV5-1 and TRBJ1-2 gives the full variable domain: KAGVTQTPRYLIKTRGQQVTLSCSPISGHRSVSWYQQTPGQGLQFLFEYFSETQRNKGNFPGRFSGRQFSNSRSEMNVSTLELGDSALYLCASSFAGDGYTFGSGTRLTVV.